This record looks at one T cell receptor (beta chain) sequence and its context. Its target is unknown. This entry comes from a study of shared clonotypes between healthy human individuals. The overall study: For every donor, three CD4 naive, three CD4 memory, two CD8 naive and one CD8 memory plates were used.

This CDR3 is 16 amino acids long. Trimming took 4 bases from V and 3 from J; bases not matched to a gene: 11. From germline, CDR1 is PRHDT and CDR2 FYEKMQ (reference sequence). CD4+ cell separation produced CD45RA+ naive and CD45RA-negative memory subsets. Each sorted subset replicate got 200 ng genomic DNA, tens of thousands of genomes. The protocol was immunoSEQ multiplex PCR, while the TCRdb copy is restricted to in-frame clones and leaves out a portion. The table includes under 200,000 clones, about 93% detected once. Overall study results and limits: Sequencing depth was expected to influence donor clonotype sharing.

The chain uses TRBV13 and TRBJ2-7; 8 bases line up with TRBD2. This receptor was identified in a woman aged 25 to 45 in good health. Sequences were obtained from naive CD4+ T cells sorted from blood. Subset of the sample: CD45RA+ positively selected. The CDR3 loop reads CASSSTESGSSYEQYF. CDR3 sequence (DNA): TGTGCCAGCAGCTCGACAGAAAGCGGGAGCAGCTACGAGCAGTACTTC.